This record concerns one TCR beta chain sequence. The target antigen is unknown. J was trimmed by 3 bases and V by 0 bases; bases with no gene match: 5. This CDR3 is 15 amino acids long. Germline CDR1 and CDR2: SGDLS and YYNGEE. The table came from immunoSEQ multiplex PCR; TCRdb's copy has only in-frame clones and leaves some out. The data hold around 98,000 clones, with roughly nine tenths observed a single time. The sample originates from a study of OX40 agonist ivuxolimab in advanced cancers. Findings and limits, study-wide: The average count of expanded clones was higher among CD8+ T cells than among CD4+.

This clonotype was obtained from an adult with an advanced solid tumor such as melanoma, head and neck, liver or kidney cancer. The sample consisted of CD4+ or CD8+ T cells sorted from blood, taken in a trial of the OX40 agonist ivuxolimab. This chain uses TRBV9 with TRBJ1-2, with 7 nucleotides matching TRBD1. CDR3 in amino acids: CASSVGPGGYYGYTF. The CDR3 DNA reads as TGTGCCAGCAGCGTAGGTCCAGGGGGTTACTATGGCTACACCTTC.